A selection of T cell receptor beta chains follows, all from one sample in a study of siplizumab effects on memory and regulatory T cells. This table comes from immunoSEQ multiplex PCR, and its TCRdb copy is limited to in-frame clones, with some not included. The sample shows about 110,000 clones, 85% to 95% of them seen only once. The sequenced sample was CD4+ T cells sorted from blood. Source of these receptors: a human donor in good health. The CDR3 runs from the conserved cysteine through the conserved F or W. The D gene is left open where the match is weak.

TRBJ2-2 TRBV7-9 - TGTGCCAGCAGCCCCTTAACCGGGGAGCTGTTTTTT CASSPLTGELFF
TRBJ2-1 TRBV9 TRBD1 TGTGCCAGCAGCGTAGAGGGACAGGGGGCCTACAATGAGCAGTTCTTC CASSVEGQGAYNEQFF
TRBJ2-7 TRBV20-1 - TGCAGTGCGGAGAGCTCCTACGAGCAGTACTTC CSAESSYEQYF
TRBJ2-2 TRBV6-5 TRBD1 TGTGCCAGCAGTCGACAGGGTAGAATGACCGGGGAGCTGTTTTTT CASSRQGRMTGELFF
TRBJ2-1 TRBV2 - TGTGCCAGCAGTGAACGGACCGGTTCGTTCGGTGAGCAGTTCTTC CASSERTGSFGEQFF
TRBJ2-7 TRBV7-8 TRBD1 TGTGCCAGCAGCCGAGCCGGGACAGGATTCTACGAGCAGTACTTC CASSRAGTGFYEQYF
TRBJ2-3 TRBV14 - TGTGCCAGCAGCCAAGAAATTCGGCTGGGAGATACGCAGTATTTT CASSQEIRLGDTQYF
TRBJ2-3 TRBV5-4 TRBD2 TGTGCCTCCTCGGCTAGCGGGGGCACAGATACGCAGTATTTT CASSASGGTDTQYF
TRBJ1-2 TRBV6-5 - TGTGCCAGCAGTTACAGGGAGGGGTATGGCTACACCTTC CASSYREGYGYTF
TRBJ1-2 TRBV5-1 - TGCGCCAGCAGCTTGGCCGGAGCGGAGCCCCGGGGCTACACCTTC CASSLAGAEPRGYTF
TRBJ2-5 TRBV9 - TGTGCCAGCAGCGCCGGTTTGGTGGGGGAGACCCAGTACTTC CASSAGLVGETQYF
TRBJ2-6 TRBV4-2 TRBD1 TGTGCCAGCAGCCTAGAAGGCGGGTCGACAGGGGGCACCTCTGGGGCCAACGTCCTGACTTTC CASSLEGGSTGGTSGANVLTF
TRBJ1-2 TRBV7-2 - TGTGCCAGCAGTCCACAGGGCAACTATGGCTACACCTTC CASSPQGNYGYTF
TRBJ2-1 TRBV30 - TGTGCCTGGAGTGGCAGGGACGTGCAGTTCTTC CAWSGRDVQFF
TRBJ2-3 TRBV9 - TGTGCCAGCAGCAAAGCCGTACTCGCGCCAGATACGCAGTATTTT CASSKAVLAPDTQYF
TRBJ2-5 TRBV10-3 TRBD2 TGTGCCATCAGCGGCGAAACTGGGACTAGCGGGGCTAGGGGTGGTCGAAAAGGGACCCAGTACTTC CAISGETGTSGARGGRKGTQYF